This record looks at one TCR beta chain sequence and its context. Its target is unknown. This specimen belongs to a study of T cells in Graves' hyperthyroidism and ophthalmopathy. Overall study results and limits: Peripheral blood also featured most of the thyroid clonotypes expanded above 0.001.

The TCR beta CDR3 regions underwent amplification using RNA transcripts as the source. First-round RT-PCR of the TCR CDR3 relied on the HTBI primer set. Via MiXCR, TCRdb re-called the multiplex PCR reads, giving one row per CDR3 protein. The sample shows nearly 750,000 distinct CDR3 sequences, approximately 40% of them seen only once. The germline V gene has CDR1 ENHRY and CDR2 SYGVKD. Trimming removed 5 bases at V and 6 bases at J, with 13 bases between. CDR3 length: 13 amino acids. The genes are TRBV10-3 and TRBJ1-2; D not resolved. Sequences were obtained from blood. The receptor comes from a woman aged 40 to 49 with Graves' hyperthyroidism. For the CDR3, the DNA is TGTGCCATCAGTTTATCGCGCTCCGATGGCTACACCTTC. It translates to CAISLSRSDGYTF.